This TCR beta chain was identified in a study of blood T cell repertoires in COVID-19. Study context: Acute and convalescent COVID-19 samples came from the United States, Italy and Spain. T cells, B-cell-depleted T cells, or PBMCs provided the cDNA or gDNA that served as material.

In the original processing: From reference gene primer amplification, estimates of nucleated cell counts were derived. TCRdb's copy holds only in-frame clones and misses some; the assay was immunoSEQ multiplex PCR. V and J calls and clone size are given by that table; D and trimming were obtained from the DNA. Among approximately 85,000 clones listed, roughly 87% were seen once. The V and J ends lost 2 bases and 3 bases respectively, with 13 bases between them. CDR1 LGHDT and CDR2 YNNKEL come from the germline V gene (reference sequence). The CDR3 is made up of 15 amino acids. The sequence was collected from a man aged 45-65 years with acute or convalescent COVID-19. The chain carries TRBV3-1 (or the pseudogene TRBV3-2) and TRBJ1-1, with D perhaps matching TRBD1 (6 bases). The source material was peripheral blood. In DNA, the CDR3 is TGTGCCAGCAGCCAACAAGACAGGAGACACACTGAAGCTTTCTTT. It is translated as CASSQQDRRHTEAFF.